This T cell receptor (beta chain) was obtained from a study of T-cell reconstitution after alpha-beta-depleted transplantation in children. This clonotype was recorded at least ten times. Using unique molecular identifiers, the investigators prepared the TCRbeta library. TCRdb re-called the PCR reads through MiXCR, storing one row per CDR3 protein. This sample has fewer than 120,000 distinct CDR3 sequences, with 10% found just once. Germline lookup yields CDR1 SGHRS and CDR2 YFSETQ. There are 16 residues in the CDR3. With 4 bases removed from V and 3 bases from J, the gap between germline ends came to 17 bases.

The receptor was isolated from a human donor who donated a stem cell graft to a child with acute lymphoblastic leukemia. V is TRBV5-1 and J is TRBJ2-4; a weak D match, TRBD2 (5 bases). This material consisted of PBMCs from the stem cell graft donor, taken from the stem cell graft. The CDR3 DNA sequence: TGCGCCAGCAGCGGGTTGGCAGCTCGGGGCAAAAACATTCAGTACTTC. As protein: CASSGLAARGKNIQYF.